These T cell receptor beta chains were read from a single sample in a study of shared clonotypes between healthy human individuals. Assay: immunoSEQ multiplex PCR; the TCRdb copy retains only in-frame clones and omits some. The data contain 600,000 or so clones, roughly 98% of them singletons. Material: naive CD8+ T cells sorted from blood. These receptors all come from a man aged 30 to 39 in good health. The CDR3 runs from the conserved cysteine through the conserved F or W. A D gene is named only where the DNA matches it firmly. Size is omitted from some rows. Given values are once, few, many or a class for expanded clones.

.	TRBV7-6	.	TRBJ2-7	TGTGCCAGCAGCTTAGCCCCTCGGAGCTACGAGCAGTACTTC	CASSLAPRSYEQYF
.	TRBV6-1	.	TRBJ1-5	TGTGCCAGCAGTACGGGGGGATATCAGCCCCAGCATTTT	CASSTGGYQPQHF
.	TRBV7-9	TRBD1	TRBJ2-5	TGTGCCAGCAGCAAGTCCCGGGACAGGGGAGAGACCCAGTACTTC	CASSKSRDRGETQYF
.	TRBV6-6	.	TRBJ2-3	TGTGCCAGCAGTTACTCGACCTCCGATACGCAGTATTTT	CASSYSTSDTQYF
.	TRBV4-1	.	TRBJ2-3	TGCGCCAGCAGCCAAGGCGGGACACCGACTTTGCGCACAGATACGCAGTATTTT	CASSQGGTPTLRTDTQYF
.	TRBV5-4	TRBD2	TRBJ2-3	TGTGCCAGCAGCTTCCTAGCGGGAGAGAGGGGGGGCACAGATACGCAGTATTTT	CASSFLAGERGGTDTQYF
.	TRBV11-2	.	TRBJ1-1	TGTGCCTGTCATCAAGGGACATCGAACACTGAAGCTTTCTTT	CACHQGTSNTEAFF
once	TRBV27	TRBD2	TRBJ2-7	TGTGCCAGCAGTTCAGCGACTAGCGGGATATACGAGCAGTACTTC	CASSSATSGIYEQYF
.	TRBV27	.	TRBJ2-7	TGTGCCAGCAGTTTACGACAGACCTACGAGCAGTACTTC	CASSLRQTYEQYF
.	TRBV11-2	.	TRBJ2-4	TGTGCCAGCAGCTTACCTGCCAAAAACATTCAGTACTTC	CASSLPAKNIQYF
.	TRBV10-1	TRBD1	TRBJ2-3	TGCGCCAGCACCCCGGGGACAGTCGGTTCAGATACGCAGTATTTT	CASTPGTVGSDTQYF
many	TRBV9	TRBD2	TRBJ2-1	TGTGCCAGCAGCGTAGAACCTAGCGGGAGGTTCTACAATGAGCAGTTCTTC	CASSVEPSGRFYNEQFF
.	TRBV19	TRBD2	TRBJ2-7	TGTGCCAGTAGTATTGGCCTAGCGGGAGGCGGGAATAGCTACGAGCAGTACTTC	CASSIGLAGGGNSYEQYF
once	TRBV14	.	TRBJ2-1	TGTGCCAGCAGCCTTTATAGGAGCTCCTACAATGAGCAGTTCTTC	CASSLYRSSYNEQFF
.	TRBV9	.	TRBJ2-7	TGTGCCAGCAGCCCTTCTGGGGGCTCCTACGAGCAGTACTTC	CASSPSGGSYEQYF
.	TRBV11-2	TRBD2	TRBJ2-3	TGTGCCAGCAGCGTTCTAGCGGGAGTAAGCGCAGATACGCAGTATTTT	CASSVLAGVSADTQYF
.	TRBV5-1	.	TRBJ2-7	TGCGCCAGCAGCTCCTCTGAACGGGGTCGATTCTCCTACGAGCAGTACTTC	CASSSSERGRFSYEQYF
.	TRBV4-2	.	TRBJ1-1	TGTGCCAGCAGCCAAGACAGGGCGGCTTTCTTT	CASSQDRAAFF
.	TRBV6-5	TRBD2	TRBJ2-1	TGTGCCAGCAGTTATGGGGCGGGAGGTGAGCAGTTCTTC	CASSYGAGGEQFF
once	TRBV5-1	TRBD1	TRBJ2-3	TGCGCCAGCAGCTTGGCACAGGGGGGAGTCACAGATACGCAGTATTTT	CASSLAQGGVTDTQYF
.	TRBV27	TRBD2	TRBJ2-7	TGTGCCAGCAGTTTAGCGGGAGAACGTTACGAGCAGTACTTC	CASSLAGERYEQYF